This T cell receptor beta chain stems from a study of blood T cell repertoires in COVID-19. Across the study: Samples of COVID-19 (acute and convalescent) were obtained from the United States, Italy and Spain. Sample material is recorded as cDNA or gDNA derived from T cells, B-cell-depleted T cells, or PBMCs.

Source study methods: Using reference gene primer amplification, nucleated cell counts were estimated. Some clones are missing from TCRdb's copy, which holds only in-frame ones; the method was immunoSEQ multiplex PCR. V and J calls and clone size are as listed in that table; D and trimming were resolved from the DNA. The table has around 88,000 clones, about 88% seen once. Per germline, CDR1 MGHRA and CDR2 YSYEKL. The CDR3 runs 14 residues. V lost 1 base and J lost 1, with 7 bases in between. This chain joins TRBV4-1 and TRBJ1-2; D is ambiguous. The receptor was derived from a woman older than 75 with acute or convalescent COVID-19. The sequenced sample consisted of peripheral blood. For the CDR3, the DNA is TGCGCCAGCAGCCAAGGGTCAGATAACTATGGCTACACCTTC. This sequence encodes CASSQGSDNYGYTF.